What follows are 8 T cell receptor beta chains derived from one specimen sequenced in a study of T cell responses to AZD1222 COVID-19 vaccine. Assay used: immunoSEQ multiplex PCR; TCRdb lists only in-frame clones, some missing. The sample includes around 130,000 clones, over 90% of them seen just once. This specimen was peripheral blood, taken on day 0 of AZD1222 vaccination. These receptors came from an adult in good health.

The chain is built from TRBV30 and TRBJ1-5; D is possibly TRBD1 (5 bases). The CDR3 extends over 13 amino acids. CDR1 is GTSNPN, CDR2 SVGIG, per germline (reference sequence). V lost 3 bases, J lost 6 bases, and 12 bases lay in between. CDR3 in DNA: TGTGCCTGGAGCGTTGGAGGGGTTCAGCCCCAGCATTTT. The encoded protein is CAWSVGGVQPQHF. Combining the CDR3 with reference TRBV30 and TRBJ1-5 gives the whole variable domain SQTIHQWPATLVQPVGSPLSLECTVEGTSNPNLYWYRQAAGRGLQLLFYSVGIGQISSEVPQNLSASRPQDRQFILSSKKLLLSDSGFYLCAWSVGGVQPQHFGDGTRLSIL.

This clone was seen a handful of times. This sequence joins TRBV4-1 and TRBJ2-7, with no clear D. From germline, CDR1 is MGHRA and CDR2 YSYEKL. V lost 0 bases to trimming and J lost 1 base, with 10 bases between them. This CDR3 contains 15 residues. The CDR3 is CASSQEPGRSYEQYF. In DNA, the CDR3 is TGCGCCAGCAGCCAAGAGCCAGGTCGATCCTACGAGCAGTACTTC.

The gene calls are TRBV2 and TRBJ1-2; D might be TRBD1 (6 bases). The CDR3 loop spans 15 amino acids. V lost 4 bases to trimming and J lost 6 bases, with 18 bases between them. Germline values: CDR1 SNHLY, CDR2 FYNNEI. CDR3: CASSAAGEYGDGYTF. Here the CDR3 DNA reads TGTGCCAGCAGTGCTGCAGGGGAGTATGGGGATGGCTACACCTTC.

This rearrangement joins TRBV24-1 to TRBJ2-1; 8 nucleotides align to TRBD1. Trimming cost V 4 bases and J 0 bases; bases outside gene matches: 7. Germline CDR1 and CDR2: KGHDR and SFDVKD. The CDR3 has 17 amino acids. The CDR3 DNA sequence: TGTGCCACCAGTGACCCTGGACAGGGACGCTCCTACAATGAGCAGTTCTTC. Translation: CATSDPGQGRSYNEQFF.

This clone occurred once. Mismatch with germline at one junction end may stem from a read error. The rearrangement uses TRBV7-7 and TRBJ2-2; D may correspond to TRBD1 or TRBD2 (5 bases each). The CDR3 spans 15 residues. From germline, CDR1 is SSHAT and CDR2 FNYEAQ (reference sequence). CDR3 sequence (DNA): TGTGCTAGCAGCTTATTCACGGGGCCCACCGGGGAGCTGTTTTTT. This translates into CASSLFTGPTGELFF.

The chain recombines TRBV27 with TRBJ1-4, with D perhaps TRBD1 (5 bases). Per the germline V gene, CDR1 is MNHEY and CDR2 is SMNVEV (reference sequence). This CDR3 is built from 19 residues. The V gene lost 0 bases and the J gene lost 5 bases, with 22 bases spanning the gap. CDR3 residues: CASSLSTLAGTRMNEKLFF. For the CDR3, the DNA is TGTGCCAGCAGTTTATCGACCCTGGCCGGGACGCGTATGAATGAAAAACTGTTTTTT.

The genes are TRBV3-1 (or the pseudogene TRBV3-2) and TRBJ2-7, with 15 bases matching TRBD2. Per germline, CDR1 LGHDT and CDR2 YNNKEL (reference sequence). V lost 9 bases to trimming and J lost 7 bases; unmatched junction nucleotides: 25. The CDR3 length is 20 residues. In nucleotides, the CDR3 is TGTGCCAGTACTAATACAGGGACTAGCGGGGGGAAAAGCCTTTTCGGTGAGCAGTACTTC. This sequence encodes CASTNTGTSGGKSLFGEQYF.

This clone was detected once. V gene TRBV2 combines with J gene TRBJ2-7; a possible D gene is TRBD1 (5 bases). The CDR3 has 11 amino acids. Germline lookup yields CDR1 SNHLY and CDR2 FYNNEI. The V gene lost 7 bases and the J gene lost 3 bases, with 7 bases spanning the gap. CDR3 sequence reads: CASMDNYEQYF. For the CDR3, the DNA is TGTGCCAGCATGGACAACTACGAGCAGTACTTC.